Listed below are T cell receptor beta chains from one sample, sequenced in a study of blood T cell repertoires in COVID-19. Measured with immunoSEQ multiplex PCR; TCRdb has only the in-frame clones, and not every one. This repertoire shows roughly 150,000 clones, 80% to 95% found once; its top ten account for just under 2%. The sequenced sample was peripheral blood. The receptors originated from a woman aged 60-75 years with COVID-19, enrolled during active disease. Each CDR3 is given with its conserved first and last residue. A D gene is named only where the DNA matches it firmly. The size field is filled for only some rows; it gives once, few, many or a size class.

TRBD1,TRBJ1-3,NA,TRBV5-1,CASSSGGGPSSGNTIYF,TGCGCCAGCAGCTCTGGAGGGGGCCCGTCCTCTGGAAACACCATATATTTT
NA,TRBJ1-1,NA,TRBV5-4,CASSLTANTEAFF,TGTGCCAGCAGTTTGACTGCCAACACTGAAGCTTTCTTT
NA,TRBJ2-5,NA,TRBV12-3/TRBV12-4,CASSFSRAGTQYF,TGTGCCAGCAGTTTCTCCAGGGCAGGGACCCAGTACTTC
TRBD1,TRBJ2-7,NA,TRBV11-2,CASSSGQGRSYEQYF,TGTGCCAGCAGCTCGGGACAGGGTCGCTCCTACGAGCAGTACTTC
NA,TRBJ1-1,NA,TRBV19,CASSIGPQGLNTEAFF,TGTGCCAGTAGTATAGGCCCACAGGGACTGAACACTGAAGCTTTCTTT
NA,TRBJ1-1,NA,TRBV12-3/TRBV12-4,CASTFGGNTEAFF,TGTGCCAGCACTTTCGGCGGGAACACTGAAGCTTTCTTT
NA,TRBJ1-2,NA,TRBV11-3,CAGSRGDYGYTF,TGTGCCGGCAGCCGCGGAGACTATGGCTACACCTTC
NA,TRBJ2-2,NA,TRBV5-1,CASTPQANTGELFF,TGCGCCAGCACTCCACAGGCGAACACCGGGGAGCTGTTTTTT
TRBD2,TRBJ2-7,NA,TRBV7-7,CASSVAGGEGYEQYF,TGTGCTAGCAGCGTCGCGGGGGGGGAGGGCTACGAGCAGTACTTC
TRBD1,TRBJ1-3,NA,TRBV5-1,CASSLIPLSPGGSGNTIYF,TGCGCCAGCAGCTTGATCCCTCTATCCCCAGGGGGCTCTGGAAACACCATATATTTT
TRBD1,TRBJ1-2,few,TRBV10-3,CAISESAAGQGMGYGYTF,TGTGCCATCAGTGAGTCAGCGGCGGGACAGGGTATGGGCTATGGCTACACCTTC
NA,TRBJ1-1,NA,TRBV6-5,CASSETWRDTEAFF,TGTGCCAGCAGCGAGACCTGGAGGGACACTGAAGCTTTCTTT
TRBD1,TRBJ1-5,NA,TRBV6-2/TRBV6-3,CASSYRRTGARGPNQPQHF,TGTGCCAGCAGTTACAGACGGACAGGGGCGAGAGGTCCCAATCAGCCCCAGCATTTT
NA,TRBJ2-7,NA,TRBV2,CASLLGTDYEQYF,TGTGCCAGCCTCCTCGGTACAGATTACGAGCAGTACTTC
NA,TRBJ1-2,once,TRBV18,CASSPPGSYYGYTF,TGTGCCAGCTCACCACCGGGCAGCTACTATGGCTACACCTTC
TRBD1,TRBJ2-4,NA,TRBV6-2/TRBV6-3,CASSWTGGMNIQYF,TGTGCCAGCAGTTGGACAGGGGGCATGAACATTCAGTACTTC
NA,TRBJ1-1,NA,TRBV20-1,CSASNMRLLNTEAFF,TGCAGTGCTAGTAATATGCGCCTCCTGAACACTGAAGCTTTCTTT
NA,TRBJ2-1,NA,TRBV5-1,CASSLDRASGEQFF,TGCGCCAGCAGCTTGGACAGGGCAAGTGGAGAGCAGTTCTTC
NA,TRBJ1-1,NA,TRBV27,CASSLEGRGTNTEAFF,TGTGCCAGCAGTTTAGAAGGACGGGGAACGAACACTGAAGCTTTCTTT
NA,TRBJ1-2,NA,TRBV30,CAWRSIQRGYTF,TGTGCCTGGAGGTCAATCCAACGGGGCTACACCTTC
NA,TRBJ2-1,NA,TRBV6-2/TRBV6-3,CASTPDGSSYNEQFF,TGTGCCAGCACCCCGGACGGGAGCTCCTACAATGAGCAGTTCTTC
TRBD2,TRBJ2-3,NA,TRBV9,CASSTKGTSGGATDTQYF,TGTGCCAGCAGCACTAAGGGGACTAGCGGGGGGGCGACAGATACGCAGTATTTT
NA,TRBJ1-6,NA,TRBV14,CASSQWTVPNSPLHF,TGTGCCAGCAGCCAATGGACAGTACCTAATTCACCCCTCCACTTT
TRBD2,TRBJ2-1,NA,TRBV4-3,CASSQLRTSGSNEQFF,TGCGCCAGCAGCCAACTAAGGACTAGCGGGAGTAATGAGCAGTTCTTC
NA,TRBJ1-1,NA,TRBV4-1,CASSLGPTVNTEAFF,TGCGCCAGCAGCCTCGGCCCGACAGTAAACACTGAAGCTTTCTTT